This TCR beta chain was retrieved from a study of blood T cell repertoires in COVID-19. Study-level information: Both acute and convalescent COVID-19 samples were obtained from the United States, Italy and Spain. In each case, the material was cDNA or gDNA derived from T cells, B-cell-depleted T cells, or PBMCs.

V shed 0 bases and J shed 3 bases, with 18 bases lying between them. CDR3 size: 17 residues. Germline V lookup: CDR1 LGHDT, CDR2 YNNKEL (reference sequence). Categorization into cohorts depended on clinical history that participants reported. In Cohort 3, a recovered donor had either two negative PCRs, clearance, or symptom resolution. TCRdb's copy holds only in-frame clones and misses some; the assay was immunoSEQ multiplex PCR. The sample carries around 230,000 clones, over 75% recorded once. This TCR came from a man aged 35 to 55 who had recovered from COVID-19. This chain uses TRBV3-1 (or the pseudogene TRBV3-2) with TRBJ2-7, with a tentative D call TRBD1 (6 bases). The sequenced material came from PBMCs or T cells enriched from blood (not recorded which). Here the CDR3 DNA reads TGTGCCAGCAGCCAAGATCAGTGGGCAGGGGAAGGCTACGAGCAGTACTTC. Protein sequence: CASSQDQWAGEGYEQYF.